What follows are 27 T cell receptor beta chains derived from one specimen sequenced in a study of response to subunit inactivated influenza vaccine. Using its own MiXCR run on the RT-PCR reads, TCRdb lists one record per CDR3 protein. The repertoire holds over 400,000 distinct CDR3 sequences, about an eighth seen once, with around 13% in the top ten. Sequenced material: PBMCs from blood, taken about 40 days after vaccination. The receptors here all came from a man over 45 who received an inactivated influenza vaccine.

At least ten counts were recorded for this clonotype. This chain's CDR3 is CASSLARSQPQHF. CDR3 in DNA: TGTGCCAGCAGTTTAGCGCGGAGTCAGCCCCAGCATTTT. V usage is TRBV12-3 or TRBV12-4 and J usage is TRBJ1-5; D call uncertain. CDR3 length equals 13 residues. The V end was cut by 0 bases, the J end by 6 bases, with 6 bases between.

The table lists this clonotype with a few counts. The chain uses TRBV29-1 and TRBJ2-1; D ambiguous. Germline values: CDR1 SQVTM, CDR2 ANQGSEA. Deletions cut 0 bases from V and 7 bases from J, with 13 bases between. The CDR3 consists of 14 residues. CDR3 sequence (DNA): TGCAGCGTTGAAGATTTTAGGGTCCGTAATGAGCAGTTCTTC. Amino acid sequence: CSVEDFRVRNEQFF.

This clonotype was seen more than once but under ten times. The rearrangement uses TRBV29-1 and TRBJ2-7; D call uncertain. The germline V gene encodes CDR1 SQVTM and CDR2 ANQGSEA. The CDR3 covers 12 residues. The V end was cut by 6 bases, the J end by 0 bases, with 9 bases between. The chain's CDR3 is CSVAQVSYEQYF. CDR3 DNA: TGCAGCGTCGCTCAGGTCTCCTACGAGCAGTACTTC.

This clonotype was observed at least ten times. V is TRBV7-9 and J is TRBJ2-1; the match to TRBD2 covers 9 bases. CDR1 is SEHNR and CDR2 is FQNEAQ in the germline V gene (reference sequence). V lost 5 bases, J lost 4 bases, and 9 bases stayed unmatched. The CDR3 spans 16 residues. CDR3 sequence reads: CASSLSSGGLYNEQFF. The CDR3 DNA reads TGTGCCAGCAGCCTATCGAGCGGGGGGCTTTACAATGAGCAGTTCTTC.

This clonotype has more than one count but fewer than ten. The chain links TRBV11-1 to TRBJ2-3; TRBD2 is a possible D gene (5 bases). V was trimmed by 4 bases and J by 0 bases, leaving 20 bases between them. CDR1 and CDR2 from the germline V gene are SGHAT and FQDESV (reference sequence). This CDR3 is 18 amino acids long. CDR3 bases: TGTGCCAGCAGCTACCCGTCTCGGCGGGCCAGTAGCACAGATACGCAGTATTTT. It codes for CASSYPSRRASSTDTQYF.

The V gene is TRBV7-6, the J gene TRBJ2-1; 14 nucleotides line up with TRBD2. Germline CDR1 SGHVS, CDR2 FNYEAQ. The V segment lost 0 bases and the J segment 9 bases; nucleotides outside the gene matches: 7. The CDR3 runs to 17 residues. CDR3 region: CASSLAGTSGGYREQFF. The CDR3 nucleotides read TGTGCCAGCAGCTTAGCCGGGACTAGCGGGGGATACCGTGAGCAGTTCTTC.

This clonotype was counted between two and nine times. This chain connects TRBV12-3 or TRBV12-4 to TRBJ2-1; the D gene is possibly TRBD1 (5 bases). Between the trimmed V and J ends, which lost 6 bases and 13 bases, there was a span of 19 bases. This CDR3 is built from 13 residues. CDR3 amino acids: CASRYSPDTGQFF. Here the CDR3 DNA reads TGTGCCAGCAGATACTCGCCGGACACAGGTCAGTTCTTC.

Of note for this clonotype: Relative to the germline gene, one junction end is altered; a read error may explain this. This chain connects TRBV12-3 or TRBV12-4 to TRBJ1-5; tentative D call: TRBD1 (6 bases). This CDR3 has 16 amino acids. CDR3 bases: TGTGCCAGCAGCTTAGCCCTAGGGGGGCCCAATCAGCCCCAGCATTTT. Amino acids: CASSLALGGPNQPQHF.

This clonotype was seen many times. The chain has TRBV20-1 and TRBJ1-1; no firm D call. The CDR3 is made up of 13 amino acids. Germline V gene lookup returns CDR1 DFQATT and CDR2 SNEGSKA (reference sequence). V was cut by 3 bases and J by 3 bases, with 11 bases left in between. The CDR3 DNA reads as TGCAGTGCTAGTATAAGAGAGTACACTGAAGCTTTCTTT. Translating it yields CSASIREYTEAFF.

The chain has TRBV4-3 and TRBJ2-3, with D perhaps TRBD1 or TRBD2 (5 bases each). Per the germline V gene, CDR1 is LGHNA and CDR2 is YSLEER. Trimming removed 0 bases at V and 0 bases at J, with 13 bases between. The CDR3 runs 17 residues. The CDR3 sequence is CASSQDVTGLSTDTQYF. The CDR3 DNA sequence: TGCGCCAGCAGCCAAGATGTCACGGGGCTTAGCACAGATACGCAGTATTTT.

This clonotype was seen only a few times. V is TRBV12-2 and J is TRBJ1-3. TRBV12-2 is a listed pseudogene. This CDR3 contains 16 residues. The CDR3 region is CASRFGPGVSGNTIYF. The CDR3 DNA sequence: TGTGCAAGTCGCTTCGGTCCAGGCGTCTCTGGAAACACCATATATTTT.

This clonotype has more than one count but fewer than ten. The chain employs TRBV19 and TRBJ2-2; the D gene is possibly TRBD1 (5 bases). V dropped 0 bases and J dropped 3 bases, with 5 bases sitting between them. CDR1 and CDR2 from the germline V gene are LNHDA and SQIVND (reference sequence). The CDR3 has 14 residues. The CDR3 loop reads CASSIDRDTGELFF. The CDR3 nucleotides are TGTGCCAGTAGTATAGACAGGGACACCGGGGAGCTGTTTTTT.

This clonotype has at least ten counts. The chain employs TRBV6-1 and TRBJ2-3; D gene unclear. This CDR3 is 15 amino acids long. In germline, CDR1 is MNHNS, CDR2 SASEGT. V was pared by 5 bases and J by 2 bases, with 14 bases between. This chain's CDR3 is CASSPYQRPTDTQYF. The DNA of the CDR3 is TGTGCCAGCAGTCCCTATCAGAGGCCCACAGATACGCAGTATTTT.

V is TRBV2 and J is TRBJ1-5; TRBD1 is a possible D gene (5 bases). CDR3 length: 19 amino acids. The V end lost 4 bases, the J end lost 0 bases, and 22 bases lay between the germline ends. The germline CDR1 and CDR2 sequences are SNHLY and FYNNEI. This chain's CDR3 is CASSAYRDGRLNSNQPQHF. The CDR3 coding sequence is TGTGCCAGCAGTGCCTACCGGGACGGAAGACTCAATAGCAATCAGCCCCAGCATTTT.

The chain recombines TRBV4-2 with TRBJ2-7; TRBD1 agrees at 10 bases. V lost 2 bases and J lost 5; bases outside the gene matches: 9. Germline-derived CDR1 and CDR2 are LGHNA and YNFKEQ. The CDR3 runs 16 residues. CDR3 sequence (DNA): TGTGCCAGCAGCCAACGTTCCCGGGACAGGGGCGACGAGCAGTACTTC. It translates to CASSQRSRDRGDEQYF.

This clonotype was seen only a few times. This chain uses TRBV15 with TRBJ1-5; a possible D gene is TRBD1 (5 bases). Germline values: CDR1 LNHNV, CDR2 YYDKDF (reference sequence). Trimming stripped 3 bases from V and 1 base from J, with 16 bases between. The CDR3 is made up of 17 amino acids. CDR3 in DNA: TGTGCCACCAGCAGGTTTGGGGGTAGGGCGAGCAATCAGCCCCAGCATTTT. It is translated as CATSRFGGRASNQPQHF.

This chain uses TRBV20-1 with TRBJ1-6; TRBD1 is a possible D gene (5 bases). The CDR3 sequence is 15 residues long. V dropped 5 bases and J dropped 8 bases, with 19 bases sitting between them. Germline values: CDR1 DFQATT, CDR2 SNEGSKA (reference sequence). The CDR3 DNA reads TGCAGTGCTCCGATCGGGGGACTAAGGGATTCACCCCTCCACTTT. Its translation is CSAPIGGLRDSPLHF.

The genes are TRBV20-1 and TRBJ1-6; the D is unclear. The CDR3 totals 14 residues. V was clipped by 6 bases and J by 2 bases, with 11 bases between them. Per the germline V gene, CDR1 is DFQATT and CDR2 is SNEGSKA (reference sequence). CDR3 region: CSATIGAYNSPLHF. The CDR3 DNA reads TGCAGTGCCACCATCGGGGCCTATAATTCACCCCTCCACTTT.

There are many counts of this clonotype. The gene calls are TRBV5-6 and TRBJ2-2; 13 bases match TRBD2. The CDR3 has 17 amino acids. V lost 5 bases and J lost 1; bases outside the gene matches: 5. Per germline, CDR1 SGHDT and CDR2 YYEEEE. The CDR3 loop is CASRRLAGGRNTGELFF. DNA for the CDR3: TGTGCCAGCAGACGACTAGCGGGAGGTCGGAACACCGGGGAGCTGTTTTTT.

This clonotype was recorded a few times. CDR3 in amino acids: CASSFRDRVSYEQYF. Here the CDR3 DNA reads TGTGCCAGCAGCTTCCGGGACAGGGTTAGCTACGAGCAGTACTTC. The chain links TRBV7-2 to TRBJ2-7; 9 nucleotides align to TRBD1. The CDR3 loop spans 15 amino acids. V trimming: 3 bases; J trimming: 3 bases; junction bases outside the gene matches: 6. Germline V gene sequence: CDR1 SGHTA, CDR2 FQGNSA.

CDR3 bases: TGTGCCAGCAGATTCGACAGTTCCCAAGAGACCCAGTACTTC. Translated: CASRFDSSQETQYF. The chain uses TRBV2 and TRBJ2-5; D is possibly TRBD1 (5 bases). Looked up from germline, CDR1 is SNHLY and CDR2 is FYNNEI. V lost 6 bases and J 1 base, leaving 12 bases between the germline ends. The CDR3 length is 14 residues.

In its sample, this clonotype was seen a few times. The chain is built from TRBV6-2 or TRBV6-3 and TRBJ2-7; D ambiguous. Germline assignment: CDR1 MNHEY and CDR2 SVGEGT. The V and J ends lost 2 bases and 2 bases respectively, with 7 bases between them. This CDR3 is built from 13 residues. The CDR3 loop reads CASSYTGTYEQYF. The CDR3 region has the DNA TGTGCCAGCAGTTACACTGGGACCTACGAGCAGTACTTC.

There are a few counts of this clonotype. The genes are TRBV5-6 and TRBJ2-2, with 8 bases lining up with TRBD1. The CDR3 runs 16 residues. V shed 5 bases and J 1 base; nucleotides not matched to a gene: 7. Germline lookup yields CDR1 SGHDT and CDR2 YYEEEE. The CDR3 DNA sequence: TGTGCCAGCAGGAACATACAGGGGGGGAACACCGGGGAGCTGTTTTTT. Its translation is CASRNIQGGNTGELFF.

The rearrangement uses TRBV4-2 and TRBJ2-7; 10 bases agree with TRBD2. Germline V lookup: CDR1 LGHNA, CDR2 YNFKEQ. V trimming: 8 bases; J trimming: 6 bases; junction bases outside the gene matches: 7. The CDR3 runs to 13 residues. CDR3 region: CASGLAGEREQYF. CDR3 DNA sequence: TGTGCCAGCGGGCTAGCGGGAGAACGCGAGCAGTACTTC.

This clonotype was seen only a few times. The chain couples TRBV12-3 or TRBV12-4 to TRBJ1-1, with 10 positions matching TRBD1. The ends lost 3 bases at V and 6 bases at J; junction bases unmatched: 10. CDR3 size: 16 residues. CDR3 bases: TGTGCCAGCAGTTTCCTGCCCGGGACAGGGGCCCCTGAAGCTTTCTTT. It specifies CASSFLPGTGAPEAFF.

CDR3 protein: CASSVERLPSYEQYF. The CDR3 coding sequence is TGTGCCAGCAGTGTCGAACGGTTGCCTTCCTACGAGCAGTACTTC. J is TRBJ2-7 and V is TRBV2; D gene ambiguous. The CDR3 covers 15 residues. Per the germline V gene, CDR1 is SNHLY and CDR2 is FYNNEI. V lost 4 bases and J 1 base, leaving 14 bases between the germline ends.

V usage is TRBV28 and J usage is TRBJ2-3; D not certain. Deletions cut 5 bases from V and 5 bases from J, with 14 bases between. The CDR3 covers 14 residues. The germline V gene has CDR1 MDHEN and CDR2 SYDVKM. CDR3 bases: TGTGCCAGCAGTCCTTGGTCTCTTGGAGATACGCAGTATTTT. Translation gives CASSPWSLGDTQYF. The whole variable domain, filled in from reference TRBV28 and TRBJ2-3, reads DVKVTQSSRYLVKRTGEKVFLECVQDMDHENMFWYRQDPGLGLRLIYFSYDVKMKEKGDIPEGYSVSREKKERFSLILESASTNQTSMYLCASSPWSLGDTQYFGPGTRLTVL.